This T cell receptor beta chain was documented in a study of cytomegalovirus exposure and HLA in healthy donors (dated by TCRdb to about 2017). Study-level background: In an earlier analysis of fewer than 750 of the donors, about 270 Gb of sequence data and approximately 120 million unique TCR beta sequences from 150 million to 200 million T cells were reported. The study combined high-throughput TCR immunosequencing, statistical association of individual TCRs with disease status, and machine learning to predict cytomegalovirus infection status. Donor age, sex, ethnicity and CMV serostatus were compiled together with the repertoire data. An early release that covered about 600 HLA-typed donors contained approximately 300 gigabases of sequencing data and 65 million to 100 million unique TCR sequences. Using immunosequencing, the study profiled T cell repertoires from 500 to 800 subjects and related those repertoires to cytomegalovirus serostatus. Roughly 5 DR-DQ haplotypes were handled as single units for association and clustering, since linkage in the cohort was strong. Besides the first cohort of around 670 subjects, a separate validation cohort made up of some 110 different subjects was used. The later analysis used no new phenotypic data to find candidate immune exposures, relying instead on TCR beta sequences and their occurrence across donors. Class I and class II HLA loci were covered by the typing at four-digit resolution. A later genetic analysis used genome-wide SNP genotypes for about 65% of the roughly 670 donors, treating that subset as a discovery cohort. The study was designed to test whether signatures of past pathogen exposure could be identified by cataloging public T cell receptors. Among the roughly 380 genotyped donors, under 90% belonged to the genetic ancestry cluster associated with self-reported Caucasian donors. Every discovery cohort repertoire had been produced on one sequencing platform. A later analysis re-examined previously published TCR beta repertoires from just over 650 donors and added high-resolution HLA genotyping to investigate patterns of TCR occurrence. The number of typed donors differed by locus: about 629-640 for A, B, C, DRB1 and DQB1; 500 to 550 for DQA1; 606 for DPA1; and about 450 for DPB1. Across some 400 genotyped donors of the cohort, an average of about 240,000 unique TCR beta nucleotide sequences per donor were sequenced, and approximately 17% of those sequences were non-productive. To decide whether each TCR beta V gene segment behaved as functional or pseudogenic, an earlier analysis of approximately 600 of the donors relied on high-throughput TCR beta sequencing. Overall results and qualifications from the work: Assigning TCR associations to individual alleles was difficult when HLA alleles, especially DR and DQ, strongly co-occurred. V-gene and J-gene trimming of TCR beta chains was associated with a missense DCLRE1C variant in a later genetic analysis, and the association was replicated in an independent cohort. A later analysis reported that several top co-occurrence clusters appeared linked to parvovirus B19, influenza, CMV and Epstein-Barr virus. Correlated functional status among segregating V segments might be attributable to linkage disequilibrium, but an unknown experimental factor could not be ruled out. The earlier analysis of nearly 600 of the donors excluded some 15 rarely observed V segments, including chromosome 9 orphons, because counts were too low. The only immune exposure information available for the cohort was CMV serostatus. A few of the identified cytomegalovirus-associated TCR beta chains were confirmed in vitro to be specific for cytomegalovirus antigens. Roughly uniform sequencing depth across donors was assumed in presence/absence analyses, although this assumption may not hold. HLA typing was unavailable for some donors at each locus, so association tests used only the typed subset. The authors suggested that the approach could potentially be generalized to other disease states and immunological phenotypes. In an earlier analysis of about 600 of the donors, most TCR beta V segments appeared in productive rearrangements about 87% or about 30% of the time, broadly matching IMGT annotations. In both the original and validation cohorts, the classifier was reported to diagnose cytomegalovirus status with high specificity and sensitivity. In this cohort, only TCR beta chains were sequenced, and detectable features were limited by the absence of alpha or paired-chain data. Across donors, most TCR sequences were observed very rarely, whereas some public TCRs were present in many individuals. A cluster of highly shared sequence variants was judged likely to represent a technical artifact of the sequencing pipeline. A later analysis associated 15,000 to 20,000 TCR beta sequences with specific HLA alleles at a false discovery rate of 0.05. According to a later analysis, most CMV-associated TCR beta chains appeared to be HLA-restricted, and the HLA associations seemed to be driven largely by CMV exposure. A further reported finding was that TCR beta sequences accurately predicted the HLA-A and HLA-B alleles for most subjects in the first cohort. A total of 150 to 200 TCR beta chains were listed by the study as associated with cytomegalovirus. Compared with equally common non-associated chains, HLA-associated TCR beta chains in a later analysis were more clonally expanded and had lower generation probabilities. According to a later analysis, TCR association rates differed among HLA loci, with DRB1 alleles showing the most associated TCRs and HLA-C alleles showing the fewest. In a later genetic analysis, fewer N-insertions in productive TCRs were reported among donors in an Asian-associated ancestry cluster than the approximately 710-donor mean. Some IMGT-functional V segments, including TRBV6-2 and TRBV6-3, could not be distinguished by the 87-base-pair reads and were therefore excluded.

To prepare the library, the immunoSEQ multiplex PCR assay was applied. For the multiplex PCR, a mixture combining 60 forward primers for TCR Vbeta segments and 13 reverse primers for TCR Jbeta segments was used. A multiplex PCR assay on genomic DNA amplified the CDR3 region of rearranged TCR beta genes. The amplified TCR beta libraries were sequenced on the Illumina HiSeq System as 87-base-pair reads. Per the source publication's procedure: A later analysis counted tens of millions of unique TCR beta chains across the 500 to 850 repertoires, and about 10 million of these chains were shared by at least two donors. Raw reads were error-corrected and collapsed into unique sequences with a nearest-neighbor algorithm that merged closely related sequences to remove PCR and sequencing errors. To assign V, D and J gene segments, CDR3 sequences were aligned to IMGT reference sequences. Each retained sequence needed at least a six-nucleotide match to both a V gene segment and a J gene segment. A rearrangement counted as productive if the CDR3 had no stop codons and remained in frame with V and J, and every other rearrangement counted as non-productive. CDR3 was defined according to IMGT convention as the region running from the second conserved V-encoded cysteine to the conserved J-encoded phenylalanine. Sequences without an unambiguous match to a single V gene segment were excluded from the earlier analysis of 450 to 750 of the donors. An earlier analysis of several hundred of the donors classified V segments as functional when productive rearrangements were above 56.7% and as segregating when the standard deviation between donors was above 5%. To diagnose cytomegalovirus status from the catalog of TCR beta chain sequences, a statistical classification framework was built. V and J gene assignment, in a later analysis, came from comparing TCR nucleotide sequences with IMGT/GENE-DB human TR gene sequences. The TCRdist pipeline was used in a later analysis to assign CDR3 sequences and most-parsimonious VDJ recombination scenarios. In a later analysis, each TCR beta chain was defined by its CDR3 amino acid sequence together with its V-gene family, and reads lacking a unique V-gene family were excluded. As a way to deal with suspected cross-contamination and a sequencing artifact, a later analysis dropped hundreds of nucleotide sequences that were highly shared and had low generation probability. For each public chain, a later analysis derived a clonal expansion index from normalized ranks of inferred template counts within each repertoire. Generation probabilities in a later analysis came from a VDJ recombination model fitted to out-of-frame rearrangements, and those results were checked against IGoR. A later analysis scored TCR-TCR, TCR-HLA and TCR-CMV co-occurrence with hypergeometric tests, applying a repertoire-size bias correction to TCR pairs. False discovery rates were estimated in a later analysis by permuting HLA or CMV assignments 20 times. In a later analysis, co-occurring TCRs were grouped using DBSCAN, with TCRdist sequence similarity added in when clustering inside HLA-allele-positive subsets. Repertoires with fewer than 30,000 or more than 120,000 public chains were left out of co-occurrence clustering, as were five repertoires with anomalous nucleotide sharing. TCRdb retrieved this table from immuneACCESS and kept in-frame rearrangements only. Not all clones are present; in checked studies, unresolved V genes account for under half, and no reason is known for the remainder. The V and J calls and clone size are taken from that table; D and trimming were inferred from the DNA. For this sample the table gives roughly 250,000 clones, of which roughly 80% were detected only once. Clones ranked in the top ten supply approximately 0.3% of the sample.

V is pruned by 9 bases and J by 0 bases, leaving 4 bases of the junction without a gene match. The germline V gene yields SNHLY for CDR1 and FYNNEI for CDR2. Inclusive of the bounding cysteine and phenylalanine, the CDR3 is 14 residues long. Only the CDR3 DNA stays, 42 bases, in frame from base 1. Of note for this clone: The antigen this receptor binds is unknown. Base qualities are not provided; no much larger clone lies one nucleotide away.

The cohort was made up of under 800 healthy bone marrow donors. At the time of sampling, all cohort members were nominally healthy, though unrecorded immune exposures were likely present. The donor tested CMV seronegative, placing the donor among the 352 seronegative members of the cohort. A peripheral blood sample was provided by each donor, and peripheral blood mononuclear cells were used for TCR beta sequencing. Genomic DNA extraction from the blood cell samples was performed with the Qiagen DNeasy Blood Extraction Kit. This clonotype was obtained from a girl aged 2 to 9 in good health and CMV-seronegative. Material: PBMCs. Rearrangement joined TRBV2 to TRBJ2-2; 7 nucleotides in the junction match TRBD1. This receptor carries the CDR3 CARGQNSNTGELFF. At the DNA level, the sequence is TGTGCCAGGGGACAGAATTCGAACACCGGGGAGCTGTTTTTT.